The 23 T cell receptor beta chains below all came from one sample that was sequenced in a study of blood T cell repertoires in COVID-19 (TCRdb year 2020). Receptor amplification or capture employed the immunoSEQ multiplex PCR assay. TCRdb holds this immuneACCESS table with in-frame rearrangements only. Some clones are missing; in checked studies, unresolved V genes explain under half, and the rest has no known cause. For this sample there are roughly 300,000 clones; 83% appear just once. The ten most abundant clones make up approximately 10% of the sample. Sequencing was carried out using peripheral blood. These receptors originate from a woman in her forties or fifties who had recovered from COVID-19.

The chain joins TRBV30 to TRBJ2-7; 9 positions match TRBD1. Germline CDR1 is GTSNPN and CDR2 is SVGIG (reference sequence). The CDR3 spans 13 residues. V was clipped by 4 bases and J by 3 bases; unmatched bases: 4. This CDR3 is CAWNRGLDYEQYF. Written as DNA, the CDR3 is TGTGCCTGGAACAGGGGGCTCGACTACGAGCAGTACTTC.

This sequence joins TRBV6-5 and TRBJ1-2; maybe TRBD1 (5 bases). V dropped 4 bases and J dropped 1 base, with 10 bases sitting between them. The CDR3 runs to 14 residues. Germline V gene sequence: CDR1 MNHEY, CDR2 SVGAGI. This CDR3 is CASSSVDNNYGYTF. The CDR3 DNA reads as TGTGCCAGCAGTTCGGTGGACAATAACTATGGCTACACCTTC.

This clone was detected once. The chain links TRBV6-4 to TRBJ1-1, with D maybe TRBD1 (6 bases). The CDR3 length is 14 residues. Trimming took 6 bases from V and 3 from J, leaving 14 bases between them. CDR1 is MRHNA, CDR2 SNTAGT, per germline. CDR3 in amino acids: CASRNRERYTEAFF. The CDR3 DNA is TGTGCCAGCAGGAACAGGGAAAGGTACACTGAAGCTTTCTTT.

This clone was counted a single time. The chain has TRBV7-2 and TRBJ2-1; D is undetermined. Trimming removed 5 bases at V and 2 bases at J, with 10 bases between. The V gene's germline CDR1 is SGHTA and CDR2 FQGNSA. The CDR3 sequence is 14 residues long. The CDR3 coding sequence is TGTGCCAGCAGCGGAAGAGGCGCCTACAATGAGCAGTTCTTC. Protein sequence: CASSGRGAYNEQFF.

The chain carries TRBV6-4 and TRBJ2-1; 11 nucleotides agree with TRBD2. CDR1 MRHNA and CDR2 SNTAGT come from the germline V gene. CDR3 length: 17 residues. J gave up 6 bases and V 3 bases, and 10 bases lay outside the gene matches. CDR3 nucleotides: TGTGCCAGCAGTGAGACTAGCGGGGCGTTTGGGTCCAATGAGCAGTTCTTC. This gives the protein CASSETSGAFGSNEQFF.

This clone was detected ten times or more. The genes are TRBV21-1 and TRBJ1-6; the table names TRBD1, a call not compared with the DNA. TRBV21-1 is flagged as a pseudogene. The CDR3 is 23 amino acids. The CDR3 spells CASSKSGPDRGHIISSYNSPLHF. CDR3 in DNA: TGTGCCAGCAGCAAAAGTGGACCTGACAGGGGACATATCATAAGCTCCTATAATTCACCCCTCCACTTT.

This clone occurred once. CDR3 loop: CASSQGYSGNWGYTF. CDR3 nucleotides: TGTGCCAGCAGCCAAGGGTACTCAGGGAACTGGGGCTACACCTTC. V is TRBV4-2 and J is TRBJ1-2, with D possibly TRBD1 on 5 matching bases. Germline CDR1 LGHNA, CDR2 YNFKEQ. CDR3 size: 15 residues. The V gene lost 1 base and the J gene lost 8 bases, with 17 bases spanning the gap.

This clone was observed once. The chain carries TRBV18 and TRBJ2-1; 8 nucleotides match TRBD2. CDR1 and CDR2 (germline): KGHSH, LQKENI. V gave up 0 bases and J gave up 2 bases; unmatched junction bases: 6. This CDR3 is 17 amino acids long. CDR3 coding DNA: TGTGCCAGCTCACCACCAACTAGCGGCGGGACCTACAATGAGCAGTTCTTC. Protein: CASSPPTSGGTYNEQFF.

J is TRBJ1-1 and V is TRBV5-4, with TRBD1 matching over 10 bases. The CDR3 is 17 amino acids. The V and J ends lost 5 bases and 8 bases, in that order; junction bases with no gene match: 18. Looked up from germline, CDR1 is SGHNT and CDR2 is YYREEE (reference sequence). The CDR3 reads CASSERQGARGYSEAFF. In DNA, the CDR3 is TGTGCCAGCAGTGAGAGACAGGGGGCAAGGGGTTACTCGGAAGCTTTCTTT.

The chain joins TRBV5-1 to TRBJ1-5, with TRBD1 identical over 10 bases. Germline lookup yields CDR1 SGHRS and CDR2 YFSETQ. Trimming removed 0 bases from V and 2 bases from J; junction bases left unmatched: 2. There are 16 residues in the CDR3. CDR3 loop: CASSLEGTGGNQPQHF. The CDR3 DNA is TGCGCCAGCAGCTTGGAAGGGACAGGGGGCAATCAGCCCCAGCATTTT.

V usage is TRBV19 and J usage is TRBJ1-5, with 7 nucleotides matching TRBD1. The CDR3 sequence is 17 residues long. CDR1 LNHDA and CDR2 SQIVND come from the germline V gene (reference sequence). With V trimmed by 7 bases and J by 0 bases, 12 bases remained unmatched. CDR3: CASTDRARVYSNQPQHF. The CDR3 DNA is TGTGCCAGTACCGACAGGGCGCGGGTATATAGCAATCAGCCCCAGCATTTT.

This rearrangement joins TRBV18 to TRBJ2-1, with a weak D call TRBD1 (5 bases). The V gene's germline CDR1 is KGHSH and CDR2 LQKENI. The CDR3 has 15 amino acids. V lost 3 bases, J lost 7 bases, and 16 bases lay in between. CDR3 in DNA: TGTGCCAGCTCACCCAACCCGCAGGGATGGAATGAGCAGTTCTTC. Translated, it gives CASSPNPQGWNEQFF.

This clone appeared a few times. The genes are TRBV18 and TRBJ1-5, with D perhaps matching TRBD1 (6 bases). Trimming stripped 4 bases from V and 2 bases from J, with 15 bases between. From germline, CDR1 is KGHSH and CDR2 LQKENI. This CDR3 has 16 amino acids. CDR3 amino acids: CASSLRGARGNQPQHF. DNA of the CDR3: TGTGCCAGCTCACTCCGGGGGGCTAGGGGCAATCAGCCCCAGCATTTT.

This clone was picked up a small number of times. The V gene is TRBV28, the J gene TRBJ1-1; 9 bases are a match to TRBD1. The CDR3 contains 13 residues. J was trimmed by 3 bases and V by 7 bases; bases with no gene match: 3. CDR1 MDHEN and CDR2 SYDVKM come from the germline V gene. CDR3 sequence: CASNTGGHTEAFF. CDR3 DNA sequence: TGTGCCAGCAACACAGGGGGCCACACTGAAGCTTTCTTT.

V and J are TRBV19 and TRBJ2-2, with 7 bases fitting TRBD1. The CDR3 loop spans 15 amino acids. V shed 3 bases, J shed 1 base, and the junction held 2 bases outside the gene matches. The germline CDR1 and CDR2 sequences are LNHDA and SQIVND (reference sequence). The CDR3 reads CASSIGQVNTGELFF. The DNA of the CDR3 is TGTGCCAGTAGTATCGGACAGGTGAACACCGGGGAGCTGTTTTTT.

The CDR3 nucleotides are TGTGCCAGCAGTTTAGTATCTGGAAACACCATATATTTT. The encoded protein is CASSLVSGNTIYF. The genes are TRBV12-3 or TRBV12-4 and TRBJ1-3; no clear D. Trimming removed 1 base at V and 1 base at J, with 2 bases between. The CDR3 is made up of 13 amino acids.

This clone was seen only a few times. V is TRBV28 and J is TRBJ1-4; weak D call: TRBD1 (6 bases). V lost 5 bases and J lost 5, with 12 bases in between. The CDR3 covers 14 residues. Germline loops: CDR1 MDHEN, CDR2 SYDVKM. CDR3 in amino acids: CASSPGQLNEKLFF. CDR3 sequence (DNA): TGTGCCAGCAGTCCCGGACAGTTGAATGAAAAACTGTTTTTT.

This chain joins TRBV5-1 and TRBJ2-7; 7 positions agree with TRBD1. Per germline, CDR1 SGHRS and CDR2 YFSETQ. Trimming cost V 0 bases and J 1 base; bases outside gene matches: 10. There are 17 residues in the CDR3. The CDR3 spells CASSLEGTAMTSYEQYF. As DNA, the CDR3 is TGCGCCAGCAGCTTGGAGGGGACAGCGATGACGTCCTACGAGCAGTACTTC.

As concerns this clone: The junction departs from the called germline gene at one end, perhaps through a read error. DNA of the CDR3: TGTGTCAGCAGTTACTACGACAGTTCTGAAGCTTTCTTT. Its translation is CVSSYYDSSEAFF. The V gene is TRBV6-2 or TRBV6-3, the J gene TRBJ1-1, with a weak D call TRBD1 (5 bases). The germline gives CDR1 MNHEY, CDR2 SVGEGT. The CDR3 has 13 residues.

The rearrangement links TRBV27 to TRBJ2-4; TRBD1 might be the D (6 bases). The CDR3 has 14 amino acids. V was cut by 6 bases and J by 2 bases, with 11 bases left in between. The germline CDR1 and CDR2 sequences are MNHEY and SMNVEV (reference sequence). CDR3 bases: TGTGCCAGCAGGCCAGGGGTTACCAAAAACATTCAGTACTTC. Translation gives CASRPGVTKNIQYF.

This chain's CDR3 is CASSLGGGSEQYF. The CDR3 DNA is TGTGCCAGCAGTTTGGGCGGGGGGTCCGAGCAGTACTTC. The rearrangement joins TRBV27 to TRBJ2-7; 8 nucleotides align to TRBD2. The CDR3 is made up of 13 amino acids. Germline lookup yields CDR1 MNHEY and CDR2 SMNVEV (reference sequence). V dropped 3 bases and J dropped 6; count of bases not matched to a gene: 4.

The chain joins TRBV11-2 to TRBJ2-1, with D unclear. Germline loops: CDR1 SGHAT, CDR2 FQNNGV. The V end lost 3 bases, the J end lost 5 bases, and 8 bases lay between the germline ends. This CDR3 has 13 residues. The CDR3 spells CASSFSENNEQFF. In nucleotides, the CDR3 is TGTGCCAGCAGCTTTTCGGAGAACAATGAGCAGTTCTTC.

This chain joins TRBV27 and TRBJ2-7; no reliable D call. The CDR3 spans 16 residues. Germline values: CDR1 MNHEY, CDR2 SMNVEV (reference sequence). Trimming took 5 bases from V and 0 from J, leaving 17 bases between them. CDR3 sequence: CASSAPTISGSYEQYF. The CDR3 DNA sequence: TGTGCCAGCAGTGCTCCAACTATCTCGGGCTCCTACGAGCAGTACTTC.